This is a list of T cell receptor beta chains from one sample in a study of T cell repertoires in cytomegalovirus infection. TCRdb fed the reads into MiXCR, producing one record per CDR3 protein. The table shows approximately 730,000 distinct CDR3 sequences, with almost 30% occurring only once. Their target antigens are unknown. The sequenced sample was cultured CD8+ T cells from PBMCs, obtained from culture after CMV antigen stimulation. The receptors here all came from a human donor in good health (CMV status not recorded). Some clones in this sample may be carry-over from other donors' samples. Both conserved end residues are part of each CDR3. The D gene is left open where the match is weak. Rows give clone size only sometimes, using once, few, many, or a class for an expanded clone.

CDR3: CASSQGDRVAYEQYF
DNA: TGTGCCAGCAGCCAGGGGGACAGGGTTGCCTACGAGCAGTACTTC
V: TRBV7-6
J: TRBJ2-7
size: few
D: TRBD1

CDR3: CASKVNEQFF
DNA: TGTGCCAGTAAGGTAAATGAGCAGTTCTTC
V: TRBV19
J: TRBJ2-1
size: few
D: NA

CDR3: CASSDLPYTPLHF
DNA: TGTGCCAGCAGTGACCTGCCCTACACTCCCCTCCACTTT
V: TRBV6-1
J: TRBJ1-6
size: few
D: NA

CDR3: CASSQTSSGANVLTF
DNA: TGTGCCAGCAGTCAGACAAGCTCTGGGGCCAACGTCCTGACTTTC
V: TRBV27
J: TRBJ2-6
size: NA
D: NA

CDR3: CASYAGDTQYF
DNA: TGTGCCAGCTACGCGGGGGATACGCAGTATTTT
V: TRBV5-6
J: TRBJ2-3
size: NA
D: NA

CDR3: CASSSPHLSYEQYF
DNA: TGTGCCAGCAGTTCCCCCCACCTATCCTACGAGCAGTACTTC
V: TRBV12-3/TRBV12-4
J: TRBJ2-7
size: many
D: NA

CDR3: CSVEVGPGDSYEQYF
DNA: TGCAGCGTTGAAGTGGGGCCAGGGGATTCCTACGAGCAGTACTTC
V: TRBV29-1
J: TRBJ2-7
size: NA
D: NA

CDR3: CASSPNSIGVNTEAFF
DNA: TGTGCCAGCAGCCCGAACTCCATTGGGGTGAACACTGAAGCTTTCTTT
V: TRBV7-6
J: TRBJ1-1
size: NA
D: NA

CDR3: CASSSNRAPLSPLHF
DNA: TGTGCCAGCAGCTCCAACAGGGCCCCCCTTTCACCCCTCCACTTT
V: TRBV5-3
J: TRBJ1-6
size: once
D: NA

CDR3: CASSLAGARGGYTF
DNA: TGTGCCAGCAGCTTAGCGGGCGCCAGGGGCGGCTACACCTTC
V: TRBV7-9
J: TRBJ1-2
size: few
D: NA

CDR3: CASSTFGHYTGELFF
DNA: TGTGCCAGTAGTACGTTTGGACACTACACCGGGGAGCTGTTTTTT
V: TRBV19
J: TRBJ2-2
size: NA
D: NA

CDR3: CASSQDPASNQPQHF
DNA: TGTGCCAGCAGCCAAGACCCGGCCTCCAATCAGCCCCAGCATTTT
V: TRBV3-1
J: TRBJ1-5
size: few
D: NA

CDR3: CSAPRQGLGDEKLFF
DNA: TGCAGTGCCCCCCGACAGGGGCTGGGCGATGAAAAACTGTTTTTT
V: TRBV20-1
J: TRBJ1-4
size: NA
D: TRBD1

CDR3: CASSLEGVYEKLFF
DNA: TGTGCCAGCAGTTTGGAGGGCGTTTATGAAAAACTGTTTTTT
V: TRBV28
J: TRBJ1-4
size: few
D: NA

CDR3: CASSQDSGGTGNEQFF
DNA: TGTGCCAGCAGCCAAGATAGCGGGGGGACAGGAAATGAGCAGTTCTTC
V: TRBV4-2
J: TRBJ2-1
size: NA
D: TRBD2

CDR3: CSARTRDGGTEAFF
DNA: TGCAGTGCTAGAACAAGGGACGGGGGGACTGAAGCTTTCTTT
V: TRBV20-1
J: TRBJ1-1
size: once
D: NA

CDR3: CASSYSGLGYIQYF
DNA: TGTGCCAGCAGTTACTCCGGCCTGGGTTACATTCAGTACTTC
V: TRBV6-6
J: TRBJ2-4
size: many
D: NA

CDR3: CASIRLAGRETQYF
DNA: TGTGCCAGCATTCGACTAGCGGGGAGGGAGACCCAGTACTTC
V: TRBV5-6
J: TRBJ2-5
size: NA
D: TRBD2

CDR3: CASSQTGTGRANEQFF
DNA: TGCGCCAGCAGCCAAACCGGGACAGGGAGGGCCAATGAGCAGTTCTTC
V: TRBV4-1
J: TRBJ2-1
size: NA
D: TRBD1

CDR3: CASSFRPSTDTQYF
DNA: TGTGCCAGCAGTTTTCGTCCGTCCACAGATACGCAGTATTTT
V: TRBV12-3/TRBV12-4
J: TRBJ2-3
size: NA
D: NA

CDR3: CSAAQTGGQDKRSPEAFF
DNA: TGCAGTGCCGCACAAACAGGAGGGCAGGACAAGCGATCTCCTGAAGCTTTCTTT
V: TRBV20-1
J: TRBJ1-1
size: few
D: NA

CDR3: CASSFPIAGEIYNEQFF
DNA: TGTGCCAGCAGCTTTCCGATAGCGGGGGAGATCTACAATGAGCAGTTCTTC
V: TRBV7-2
J: TRBJ2-1
size: many
D: TRBD2

CDR3: CSAKRAGEDTQYF
DNA: TGCAGTGCTAAGCGGGCTGGTGAGGATACGCAGTATTTT
V: TRBV20-1
J: TRBJ2-3
size: NA
D: NA

CDR3: CASTPESAVGLGTQYF
DNA: TGTGCCAGCACCCCGGAGAGTGCGGTGGGTTTGGGTACGCAGTATTTT
V: TRBV12-3/TRBV12-4
J: TRBJ2-3
size: NA
D: NA

CDR3: CATRTGGTDTQYF
DNA: TGTGCCACCCGGACAGGGGGCACAGATACGCAGTATTTT
V: TRBV7-9
J: TRBJ2-3
size: NA
D: TRBD1

CDR3: CATKWGTASDEQYF
DNA: TGTGCCACCAAATGGGGGACAGCCTCGGACGAGCAGTACTTC
V: TRBV27
J: TRBJ2-7
size: few
D: TRBD1

CDR3: CASSLGGGSNTIYF
DNA: TGTGCCAGCAGTTTGGGTGGCGGGTCAAACACCATATATTTT
V: TRBV27
J: TRBJ1-3
size: NA
D: NA

CDR3: CASSFVDRGPEAFF
DNA: TGTGCCAGCAGCTTCGTCGACAGGGGCCCTGAAGCTTTCTTT
V: TRBV7-9
J: TRBJ1-1
size: NA
D: TRBD1

CDR3: CASSLRESIPAEQFF
DNA: TGTGCCAGCAGCCTCCGGGAGAGCATACCAGCGGAGCAGTTCTTC
V: TRBV14
J: TRBJ2-1
size: NA
D: NA

CDR3: CASRTRDSSKGQPQHF
DNA: TGTGCCAGTAGGACCCGGGACAGCTCGAAGGGTCAGCCCCAGCATTTT
V: TRBV19
J: TRBJ1-5
size: NA
D: TRBD1

CDR3: CASSTPGFGETQYF
DNA: TGTGCCAGTAGTACCCCAGGGTTTGGAGAGACCCAGTACTTC
V: TRBV19
J: TRBJ2-5
size: NA
D: NA

CDR3: CASSPETGVANVLTF
DNA: TGTGCTTCGTCCCCGGAGACGGGGGTTGCCAACGTCCTGACTTTC
V: TRBV27
J: TRBJ2-6
size: few
D: NA

CDR3: CASSLAPSGGGAQDTQYF
DNA: TGTGCCAGCAGTTTAGCCCCCTCGGGCGGGGGGGCACAAGATACGCAGTATTTT
V: TRBV28
J: TRBJ2-3
size: many
D: TRBD2

CDR3: CASTPFRTGFNYEQYF
DNA: TGTGCCAGCACCCCTTTCCGGACAGGCTTCAACTACGAGCAGTACTTC
V: TRBV6-6
J: TRBJ2-7
size: NA
D: TRBD1

CDR3: CASSHWGGSTGELFF
DNA: TGTGCCAGCAGCCATTGGGGGGGGTCCACCGGGGAGCTGTTTTTT
V: TRBV7-6
J: TRBJ2-2
size: few
D: TRBD2

CDR3: CASRPRGLDTQYF
DNA: TGTGCCAGCAGACCCCGGGGCCTTGATACGCAGTATTTT
V: TRBV12-3/TRBV12-4
J: TRBJ2-3
size: many
D: NA

CDR3: CASSPAEGGPRETQYF
DNA: TGTGCCAGCAGCCCCGCAGAGGGGGGGCCCCGGGAGACCCAGTACTTC
V: TRBV6-6
J: TRBJ2-5
size: NA
D: NA

CDR3: CASSPSGGAYEQFF
DNA: TGTGCCAGCAGCCCTAGCGGGGGGGCTTATGAGCAGTTCTTC
V: TRBV12-3/TRBV12-4
J: TRBJ2-1
size: many
D: TRBD2

CDR3: CASRRGGGPWDYNSPLHF
DNA: TGTGCCAGCAGAAGAGGAGGGGGACCCTGGGACTATAATTCACCCCTCCACTTT
V: TRBV27
J: TRBJ1-6
size: few
D: NA

CDR3: CASSIGEWELPGNQPQHF
DNA: TGTGCCAGTAGTATAGGGGAATGGGAACTTCCGGGCAATCAGCCCCAGCATTTT
V: TRBV19
J: TRBJ1-5
size: NA
D: NA

CDR3: CASSQFRDRVFKDTQYF
DNA: TGTGCCAGCAGTCAATTCCGGGACAGGGTATTCAAAGATACGCAGTATTTT
V: TRBV6-1
J: TRBJ2-3
size: many
D: TRBD1

CDR3: CASSQDLPEAGNTIYF
DNA: TGCGCCAGCAGCCAAGATTTGCCGGAAGCTGGAAACACCATATATTTT
V: TRBV4-1
J: TRBJ1-3
size: NA
D: NA

CDR3: CASSPLGQGRGGNTIYF
DNA: TGCGCCAGCAGTCCCCTAGGACAGGGGAGGGGTGGAAACACCATATATTTT
V: TRBV23-1
J: TRBJ1-3
size: NA
D: TRBD1

CDR3: CASSEYPGTSVGGANTGELFF
DNA: TGTGCCAGCAGTGAATATCCCGGGACTAGCGTAGGCGGCGCGAACACCGGGGAGCTGTTTTTT
V: TRBV25-1
J: TRBJ2-2
size: few
D: TRBD2

CDR3: CASSPTPGNQPQHF
DNA: TGTGCCAGCAGCCCAACCCCGGGGAATCAGCCCCAGCATTTT
V: TRBV6-1
J: TRBJ1-5
size: NA
D: NA

CDR3: CASSPVGTADEAFF
DNA: TGTGCCAGCAGTCCAGTCGGGACAGCGGATGAAGCTTTCTTT
V: TRBV27
J: TRBJ1-1
size: NA
D: TRBD1

CDR3: CASSSRTGRETEAFF
DNA: TGTGCCAGCAGTTCCCGGACAGGGAGGGAAACTGAAGCTTTCTTT
V: TRBV27
J: TRBJ1-1
size: few
D: TRBD1

CDR3: CASGSQEPQHF
DNA: TGTGCTAGTGGTTCTCAAGAGCCCCAGCATTTT
V: TRBV12-5
J: TRBJ1-5
size: many
D: NA

CDR3: CASSPRGREKLFF
DNA: TGTGCCAGCAGCCCTCGGGGTAGAGAAAAACTGTTTTTT
V: TRBV7-6
J: TRBJ1-4
size: many
D: NA

CDR3: CASSFSGGAANEQFF
DNA: TGTGCCAGCAGCTTTAGCGGGGGGGCGGCCAATGAGCAGTTCTTC
V: TRBV7-2
J: TRBJ2-1
size: many
D: TRBD2

CDR3: CASSSDSLRADTQYF
DNA: TGTGCCAGCAGCTCAGACTCCCTCCGGGCAGATACGCAGTATTTT
V: TRBV7-9
J: TRBJ2-3
size: few
D: NA